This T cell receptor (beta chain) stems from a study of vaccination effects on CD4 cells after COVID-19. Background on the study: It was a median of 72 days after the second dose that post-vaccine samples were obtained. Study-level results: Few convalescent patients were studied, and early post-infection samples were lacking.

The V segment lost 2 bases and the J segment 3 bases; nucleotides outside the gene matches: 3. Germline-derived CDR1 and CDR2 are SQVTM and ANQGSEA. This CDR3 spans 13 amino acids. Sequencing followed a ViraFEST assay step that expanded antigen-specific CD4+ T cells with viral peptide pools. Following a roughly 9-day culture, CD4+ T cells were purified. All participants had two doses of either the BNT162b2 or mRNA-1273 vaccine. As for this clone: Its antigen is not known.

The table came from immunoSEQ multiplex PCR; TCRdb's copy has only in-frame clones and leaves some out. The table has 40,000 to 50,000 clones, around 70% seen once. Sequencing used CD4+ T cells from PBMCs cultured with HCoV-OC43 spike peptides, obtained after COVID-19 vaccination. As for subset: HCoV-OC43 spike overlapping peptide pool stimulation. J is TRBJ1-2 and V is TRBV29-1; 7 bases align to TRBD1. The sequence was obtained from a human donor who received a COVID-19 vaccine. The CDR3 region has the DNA TGCAGCGTTGAACGACAGGGTGACTATGGCTACACCTTC. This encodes CSVERQGDYGYTF.